A single TCR beta chain is shown here with its context. The repertoire was sequenced with immunoSEQ multiplex PCR; TCRdb's copy has only in-frame clones and lacks some. The sample yields 1,500,000 or so clones, roughly 96% seen once. This specimen belongs to a study of shared clonotypes between healthy human individuals. The study enrolled healthy HIV-negative adults without recent acute infections or vaccinations as donors. This sequence was found in a man aged 30 to 45 in good health. The sample taken for sequencing was naive CD4+ T cells sorted from blood. Stated subset: CD45RA+ positively selected.

In nucleotides, the CDR3 is TGTGCCAGTAGTATTGTGAAACAGGTCAATCAGCCCCAGCATTTT. It translates to CASSIVKQVNQPQHF. This chain uses TRBV19 with TRBJ1-5, with a weak D call TRBD1 (5 bases). The CDR3 runs 15 residues. CDR1 and CDR2 from the germline V gene are LNHDA and SQIVND (reference sequence). V lost 3 bases and J lost 3, with 12 bases in between.